This T cell receptor (beta chain) was sequenced for a study of T cells expressing NK-cell markers. Study in general: Of eight sequenced donors, seven were HCMV-seropositive and one HCMV-seronegative.

CDR1 is SQVTM and CDR2 is ANQGSEA in the germline V gene. The CDR3 is 12 residues long. Study-wide points: Nothing established the HCMV specificity of expanded NKG2C+ T cell clones. Four donors showed these clonotypes also leading the CD3+CD56-NKG2C+ fraction.

Synthesis of TCR beta cDNA relied on 5'RACE template switching carrying UMIs. After re-calling the 5' RACE reads, TCRdb lists one entry per CDR3 protein, DNA absent. This listing includes some 450,000 distinct CDR3 sequences. A remark on this clonotype: The antigen remains undetermined.

This chain uses TRBV29-1 with TRBJ2-7; TCRdb proposes TRBD1, but this gene call is untestable without DNA. Input material: blood T cells: a sorted CD56 or NKG2C T cell subset, CD4+ or CD8+ T cells, or bulk PBMC T cells (not recorded which). The TCR was taken from a woman between 18 and 75 years old in good health. CDR3 sequence reads: CSGLDRVFEQYF.